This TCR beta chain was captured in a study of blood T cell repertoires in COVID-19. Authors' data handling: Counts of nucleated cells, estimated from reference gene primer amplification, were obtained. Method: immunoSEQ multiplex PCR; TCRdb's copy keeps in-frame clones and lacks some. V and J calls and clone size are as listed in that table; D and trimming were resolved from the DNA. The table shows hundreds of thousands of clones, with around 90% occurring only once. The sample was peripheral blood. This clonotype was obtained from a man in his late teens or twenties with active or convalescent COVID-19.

CDR3 DNA: TGTGCCAGCAGGGGGGACAGAAGGGACATGGAGACCCAGTACTTC. Its translation: CASRGDRRDMETQYF. V is TRBV5-6 and J is TRBJ2-5; 7 bases agree with TRBD1. This CDR3 is 15 amino acids long. The junction had 12 bases not matched to a gene; V was cut back by 5 bases and J by 5 bases. The germline V gene has CDR1 SGHDT and CDR2 YYEEEE.